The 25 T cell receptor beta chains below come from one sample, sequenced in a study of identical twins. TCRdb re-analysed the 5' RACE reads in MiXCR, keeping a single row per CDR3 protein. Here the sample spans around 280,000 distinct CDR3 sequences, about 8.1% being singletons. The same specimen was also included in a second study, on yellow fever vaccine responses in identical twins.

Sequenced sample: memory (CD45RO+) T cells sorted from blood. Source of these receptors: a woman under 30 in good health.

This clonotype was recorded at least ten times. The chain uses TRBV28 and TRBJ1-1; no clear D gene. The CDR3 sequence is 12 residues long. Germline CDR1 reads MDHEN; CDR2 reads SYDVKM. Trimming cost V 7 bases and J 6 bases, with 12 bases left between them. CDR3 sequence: CASTLGKAEAFF. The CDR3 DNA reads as TGTGCCAGCACCCTTGGGAAGGCTGAAGCTTTCTTT.

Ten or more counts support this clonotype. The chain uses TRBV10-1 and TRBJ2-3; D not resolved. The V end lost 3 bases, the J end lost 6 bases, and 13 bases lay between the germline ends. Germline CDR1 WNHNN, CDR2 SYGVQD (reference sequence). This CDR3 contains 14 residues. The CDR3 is CASSESAWQDTQYF. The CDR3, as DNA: TGCGCCAGCAGTGAATCTGCCTGGCAGGATACGCAGTATTTT.

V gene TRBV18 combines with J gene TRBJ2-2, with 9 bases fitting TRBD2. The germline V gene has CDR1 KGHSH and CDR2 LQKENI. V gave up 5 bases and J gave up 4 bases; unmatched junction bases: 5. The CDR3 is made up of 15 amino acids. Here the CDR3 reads CASSKREAATGELFF. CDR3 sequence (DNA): TGTGCCAGCTCAAAGCGGGAGGCGGCCACCGGGGAGCTGTTTTTT.

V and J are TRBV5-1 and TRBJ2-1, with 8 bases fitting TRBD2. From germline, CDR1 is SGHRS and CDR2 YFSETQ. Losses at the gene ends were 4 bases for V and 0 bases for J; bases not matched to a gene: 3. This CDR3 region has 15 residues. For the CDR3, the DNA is TGCGCCAGCAGCCGGACTAGCCCCTCCTACAATGAGCAGTTCTTC. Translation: CASSRTSPSYNEQFF.

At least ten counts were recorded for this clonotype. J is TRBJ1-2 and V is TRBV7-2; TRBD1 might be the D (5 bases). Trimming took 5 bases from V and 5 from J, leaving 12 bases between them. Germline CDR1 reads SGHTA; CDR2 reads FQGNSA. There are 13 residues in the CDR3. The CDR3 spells CASSAQEGYGYTF. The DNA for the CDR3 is TGTGCCAGCAGCGCACAGGAGGGATATGGCTACACCTTC.

CDR3 in amino acids: CASSLAWTSGTNTGELFF. The CDR3 DNA reads TGTGCCAGCAGCTTAGCATGGACTAGCGGGACCAACACCGGGGAGCTGTTTTTT. The chain uses TRBV7-6 and TRBJ2-2, with 12 nucleotides matching TRBD2. Per the germline V gene, CDR1 is SGHVS and CDR2 is FNYEAQ. This CDR3 is built from 18 residues. V was clipped by 0 bases and J by 2 bases; unmatched bases: 4.

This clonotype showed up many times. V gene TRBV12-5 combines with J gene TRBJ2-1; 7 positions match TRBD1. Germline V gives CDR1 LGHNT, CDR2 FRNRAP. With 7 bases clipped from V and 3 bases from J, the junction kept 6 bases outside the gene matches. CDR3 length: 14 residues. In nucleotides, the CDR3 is TGTGCTAGTGTCCCTGACAGGGTCTACAATGAGCAGTTCTTC. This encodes CASVPDRVYNEQFF.

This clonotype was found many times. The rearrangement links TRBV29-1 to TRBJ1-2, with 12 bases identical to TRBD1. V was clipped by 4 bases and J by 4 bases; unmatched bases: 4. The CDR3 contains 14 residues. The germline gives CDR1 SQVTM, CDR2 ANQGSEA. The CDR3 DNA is TGCAGCGTTGTGCGGGACAGGGGGCCCTATGGCTACACCTTC. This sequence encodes CSVVRDRGPYGYTF. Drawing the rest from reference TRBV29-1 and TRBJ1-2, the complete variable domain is SAVISQKPSRDICQRGTSLTIQCQVDSQVTMMFWYRQQPGQSLTLIATANQGSEATYESGFVIDKFPISRPNLTFSTLTVSNMSPEDSSIYLCSVVRDRGPYGYTFGSGTRLTVV.

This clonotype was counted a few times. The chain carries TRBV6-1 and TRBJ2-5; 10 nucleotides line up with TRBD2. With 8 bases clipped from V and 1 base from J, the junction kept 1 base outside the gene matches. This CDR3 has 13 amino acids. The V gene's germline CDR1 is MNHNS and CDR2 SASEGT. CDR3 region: CASGLAVQETQYF. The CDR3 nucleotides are TGTGCCAGCGGACTAGCGGTCCAAGAGACCCAGTACTTC.

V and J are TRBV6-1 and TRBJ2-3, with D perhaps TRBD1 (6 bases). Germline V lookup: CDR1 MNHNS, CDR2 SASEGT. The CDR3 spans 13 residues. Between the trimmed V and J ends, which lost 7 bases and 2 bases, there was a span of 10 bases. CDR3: CASMGTHTDTQYF. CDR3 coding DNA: TGTGCCAGCATGGGGACACACACAGATACGCAGTATTTT.

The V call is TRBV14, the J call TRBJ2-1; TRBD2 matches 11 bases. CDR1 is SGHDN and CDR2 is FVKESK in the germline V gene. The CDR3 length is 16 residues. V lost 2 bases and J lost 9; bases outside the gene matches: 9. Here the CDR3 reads CASSQKVRTSGCEQFF. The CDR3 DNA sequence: TGTGCCAGCAGCCAAAAGGTTAGGACTAGCGGGTGTGAGCAGTTCTTC.

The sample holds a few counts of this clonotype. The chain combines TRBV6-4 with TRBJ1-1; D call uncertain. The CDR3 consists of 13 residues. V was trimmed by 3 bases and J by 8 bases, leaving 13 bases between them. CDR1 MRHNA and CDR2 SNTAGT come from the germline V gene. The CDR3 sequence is CASSEVAWKEAFF. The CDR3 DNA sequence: TGTGCCAGCAGTGAGGTGGCATGGAAGGAAGCTTTCTTT.

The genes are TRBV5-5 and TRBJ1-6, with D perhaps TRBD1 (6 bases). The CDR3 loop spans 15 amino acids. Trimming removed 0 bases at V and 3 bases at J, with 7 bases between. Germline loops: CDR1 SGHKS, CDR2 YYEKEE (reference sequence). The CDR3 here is CASSLGTDYNSPLHF. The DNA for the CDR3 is TGTGCCAGCAGCTTGGGGACAGACTATAATTCACCCCTCCACTTT.

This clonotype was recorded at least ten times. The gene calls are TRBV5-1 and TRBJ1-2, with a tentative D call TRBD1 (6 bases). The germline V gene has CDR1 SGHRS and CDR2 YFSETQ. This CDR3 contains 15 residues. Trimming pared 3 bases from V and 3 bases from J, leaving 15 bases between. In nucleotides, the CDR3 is TGCGCCAGCAGCTCTCATACCGGGACACACTATGGCTACACCTTC. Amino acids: CASSSHTGTHYGYTF.

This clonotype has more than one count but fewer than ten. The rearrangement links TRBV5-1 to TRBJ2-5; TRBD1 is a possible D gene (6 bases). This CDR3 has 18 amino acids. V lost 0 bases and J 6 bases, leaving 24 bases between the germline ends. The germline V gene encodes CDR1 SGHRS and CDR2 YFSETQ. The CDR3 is CASSLAPEQGKIHKTQYF. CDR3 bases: TGCGCCAGCAGCTTGGCTCCGGAACAGGGCAAGATACATAAGACCCAGTACTTC.

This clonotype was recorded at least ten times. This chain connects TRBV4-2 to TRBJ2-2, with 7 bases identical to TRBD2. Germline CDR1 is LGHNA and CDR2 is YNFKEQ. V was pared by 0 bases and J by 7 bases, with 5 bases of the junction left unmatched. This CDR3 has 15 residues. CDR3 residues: CASSQDLSGGGELFF. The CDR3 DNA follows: TGTGCCAGCAGCCAAGATCTTTCGGGGGGCGGGGAGCTGTTTTTT.

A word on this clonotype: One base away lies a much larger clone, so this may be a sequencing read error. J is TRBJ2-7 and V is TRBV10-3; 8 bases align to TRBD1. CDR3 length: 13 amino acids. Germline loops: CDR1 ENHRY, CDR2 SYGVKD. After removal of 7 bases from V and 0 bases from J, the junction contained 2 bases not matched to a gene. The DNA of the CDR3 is TGTGCCATCATGGGGACAGGCTCCTACGAGCAGTACTTC. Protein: CAIMGTGSYEQYF.

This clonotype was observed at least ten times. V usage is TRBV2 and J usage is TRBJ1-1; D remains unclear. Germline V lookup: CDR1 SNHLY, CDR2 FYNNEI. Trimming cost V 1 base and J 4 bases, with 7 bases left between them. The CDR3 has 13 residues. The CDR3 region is CASSEEKTTEAFF. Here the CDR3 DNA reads TGTGCCAGCAGTGAAGAGAAAACCACTGAAGCTTTCTTT.

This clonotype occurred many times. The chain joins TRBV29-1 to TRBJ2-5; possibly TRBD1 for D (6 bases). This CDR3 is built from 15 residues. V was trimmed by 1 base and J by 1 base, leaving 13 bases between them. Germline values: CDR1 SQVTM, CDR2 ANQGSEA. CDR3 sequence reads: CSVEAAGRGQETQYF. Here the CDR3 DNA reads TGCAGCGTTGAAGCCGCGGGCAGGGGCCAAGAGACCCAGTACTTC. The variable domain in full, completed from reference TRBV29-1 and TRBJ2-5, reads SAVISQKPSRDICQRGTSLTIQCQVDSQVTMMFWYRQQPGQSLTLIATANQGSEATYESGFVIDKFPISRPNLTFSTLTVSNMSPEDSSIYLCSVEAAGRGQETQYFGPGTRLLVL.

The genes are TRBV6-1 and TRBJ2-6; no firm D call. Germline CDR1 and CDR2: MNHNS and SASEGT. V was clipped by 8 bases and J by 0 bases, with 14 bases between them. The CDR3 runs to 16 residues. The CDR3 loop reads CASFFENGSGANVLTF. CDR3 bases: TGTGCCAGCTTTTTTGAGAATGGCTCTGGGGCCAACGTCCTGACTTTC.

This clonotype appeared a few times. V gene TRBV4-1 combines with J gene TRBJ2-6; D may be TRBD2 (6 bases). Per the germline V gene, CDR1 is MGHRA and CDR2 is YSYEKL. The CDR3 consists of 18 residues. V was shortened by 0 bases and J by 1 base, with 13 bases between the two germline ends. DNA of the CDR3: TGCGCCAGCAGCCAAGATGGTCCGGGAGCATCTGGGGCCAACGTCCTGACTTTC. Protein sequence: CASSQDGPGASGANVLTF.

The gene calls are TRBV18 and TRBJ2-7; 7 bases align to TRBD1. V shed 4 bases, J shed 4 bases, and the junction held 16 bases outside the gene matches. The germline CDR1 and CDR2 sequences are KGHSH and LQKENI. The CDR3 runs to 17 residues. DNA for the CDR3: TGTGCCAGCTCACGGCCAAATAGGCAGGGGGTAAATTACGAGCAGTACTTC. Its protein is CASSRPNRQGVNYEQYF.

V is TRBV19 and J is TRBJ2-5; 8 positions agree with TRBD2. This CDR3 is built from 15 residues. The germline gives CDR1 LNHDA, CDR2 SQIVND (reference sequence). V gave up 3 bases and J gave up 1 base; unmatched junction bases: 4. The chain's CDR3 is CASSMAGTSQETQYF. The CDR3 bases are TGTGCCAGTAGTATGGCCGGGACTAGCCAAGAGACCCAGTACTTC.

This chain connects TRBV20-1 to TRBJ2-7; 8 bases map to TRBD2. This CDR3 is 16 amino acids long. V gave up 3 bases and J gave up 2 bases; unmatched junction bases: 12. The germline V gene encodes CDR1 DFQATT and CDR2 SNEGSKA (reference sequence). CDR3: CSARRGIGGRTYEQYF. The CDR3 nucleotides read TGCAGTGCTAGGAGGGGTATTGGCGGGAGGACCTACGAGCAGTACTTC.

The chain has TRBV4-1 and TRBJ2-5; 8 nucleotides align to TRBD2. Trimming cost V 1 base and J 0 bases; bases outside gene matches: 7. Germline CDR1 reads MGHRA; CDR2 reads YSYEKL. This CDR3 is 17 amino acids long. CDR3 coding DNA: TGCGCCAGCAGCCAAGGTGGGACTAGTGGGTACCAAGAGACCCAGTACTTC. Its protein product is CASSQGGTSGYQETQYF.